One and the same sample provided the 13 T cell receptor beta chains below, sequenced in a study of T cell repertoires in ileal Crohn's disease. Stated time point: neoterminal ileum biopsy at postoperative endoscopy, about 6 months after surgery. TCRdb's table, derived via immunoSEQ multiplex PCR, lists solely in-frame clones and lacks some. This table has roughly 16,000 clones, 72% appearing once. Sequenced material: ileal tissue. The receptor source for this set is an adult with Crohn's disease.

V is TRBV7-2 and J is TRBJ1-3; possible D gene TRBD1, 6 bases. Looked up from germline, CDR1 is SGHTA and CDR2 is FQGNSA. Trimming removed 1 base at V and 7 bases at J, with 17 bases between. The CDR3 length is 16 residues. The CDR3 loop reads CASSLGQGGLSNTIYF. CDR3 sequence (DNA): TGTGCCAGCAGCTTAGGGCAAGGGGGTTTGAGTAACACCATATATTTT.

The V gene is TRBV5-6, the J gene TRBJ2-5; a possible D gene is TRBD1 (5 bases). The V end lost 3 bases, the J end lost 4 bases, and 10 bases lay between the germline ends. CDR3 length equals 13 residues. Germline V lookup: CDR1 SGHDT, CDR2 YYEEEE. CDR3 in amino acids: CASSYQGRETQYF. CDR3 nucleotide sequence: TGTGCCAGCAGCTATCAGGGTCGAGAGACCCAGTACTTC.

The chain couples TRBV18 to TRBJ1-1; 7 positions match TRBD1. V gave up 3 bases and J gave up 4 bases; unmatched junction bases: 14. CDR1 and CDR2 from the germline V gene are KGHSH and LQKENI. The CDR3 loop spans 17 amino acids. The chain's CDR3 is CASSPPRRAKGATEAFF. CDR3 nucleotides: TGTGCCAGCTCACCTCCTAGGAGGGCTAAGGGGGCCACTGAAGCTTTCTTT.

The rearrangement links TRBV6-1 to TRBJ2-1; no firm D call. CDR1 is MNHNS and CDR2 is SASEGT in the germline V gene. Trimming took off 2 bases at V and 12 bases at J, with 5 bases between the two ends. The CDR3 covers 10 residues. CDR3 sequence reads: CASSELSQFF. CDR3 sequence (DNA): TGTGCCAGCAGTGAACTTTCGCAGTTCTTC.

The chain has TRBV5-4 and TRBJ1-2; 9 bases agree with TRBD1. Germline assignment: CDR1 SGHNT and CDR2 YYREEE (reference sequence). Trimming took 4 bases from V and 7 from J; bases not matched to a gene: 11. CDR3 length equals 15 residues. The DNA for the CDR3 is TGTGCCAGCAGCCCCCAAAAGGGACAGGGTGTTGGCTACACCTTC. Translating gives CASSPQKGQGVGYTF.

V usage is TRBV9 and J usage is TRBJ2-7; 12 nucleotides agree with TRBD2. This CDR3 region has 17 residues. Trimming cost V 0 bases and J 4 bases; bases outside gene matches: 8. Germline V gives CDR1 SGDLS, CDR2 YYNGEE. The CDR3, as DNA: TGTGCCAGCAGCGTAGGCCCTAGCGGGGGGGGATTATACGAGCAGTACTTC. As protein: CASSVGPSGGGLYEQYF.

This clone turned up a few times. The chain combines TRBV5-5 with TRBJ1-2, with 9 nucleotides matching TRBD1. CDR3 length: 15 residues. After removal of 6 bases from V and 5 bases from J, the junction contained 11 bases not matched to a gene. Germline V CDR1 and CDR2: SGHKS, YYEKEE (reference sequence). CDR3 protein: CASTTQTGGPYGYTF. The DNA of the CDR3 is TGTGCCAGCACCACCCAGACAGGGGGTCCATATGGCTACACCTTC.

This rearrangement joins TRBV15 to TRBJ2-7; TRBD1 agrees at 8 bases. Germline lookup yields CDR1 LNHNV and CDR2 YYDKDF (reference sequence). The CDR3 contains 13 residues. With V trimmed by 4 bases and J by 2 bases, 1 base remained unmatched. CDR3 protein: CATSTGQAYEQYF. The DNA for the CDR3 is TGTGCCACCAGCACGGGACAGGCCTACGAGCAGTACTTC.

The chain uses TRBV5-1 and TRBJ2-2; TRBD1 agrees at 9 bases. Trimming took 4 bases from V and 6 from J; bases not matched to a gene: 13. The CDR3 has 17 amino acids. Germline values: CDR1 SGHRS, CDR2 YFSETQ. In nucleotides, the CDR3 is TGCGCCAGCAGCCAAAACTCTCCGGGACAGGGAGCCGGGGAGCTGTTTTTT. Its translation: CASSQNSPGQGAGELFF.

V is TRBV9 and J is TRBJ2-1; tentatively, D is TRBD1 (6 bases). Germline CDR1 reads SGDLS; CDR2 reads YYNGEE. The V gene lost 8 bases and the J gene lost 4 bases, with 25 bases spanning the gap. The CDR3 totals 17 residues. CDR3 DNA: TGTGCCAGAGATTACACCGGGACAAAAATAGGGTACAATGAGCAGTTCTTC. Translating it yields CARDYTGTKIGYNEQFF.

This clone came up a few times. J is TRBJ2-2 and V is TRBV2, with 8 bases that match TRBD2. V lost 6 bases, J lost 4 bases, and 13 bases stayed unmatched. Germline V gene sequence: CDR1 SNHLY, CDR2 FYNNEI. This CDR3 region has 17 residues. The CDR3 DNA is TGTGCCAGCAGCAGGTCGTCAGCGGGAGTCGTCACCGGGGAGCTGTTTTTT. Its protein product is CASSRSSAGVVTGELFF.

The chain uses TRBV7-9 and TRBJ1-6; TRBD1 matches 9 bases. Per germline, CDR1 SEHNR and CDR2 FQNEAQ (reference sequence). J lost 7 bases, V lost 5 bases, and 3 bases had no gene match. This CDR3 has 14 residues. The CDR3 here is CASSHDRGNSPLHF. The CDR3 bases are TGTGCCAGCAGCCACGACAGGGGGAATTCACCCCTCCACTTT.

The CDR3 loop reads CASSQAGGRTYNEQFF. DNA for the CDR3: TGTGCCAGCAGCCAAGCGGGGGGGCGGACCTACAATGAGCAGTTCTTC. The chain has TRBV7-2 and TRBJ2-1; 10 bases agree with TRBD2. Germline V gene data show CDR1 as SGHTA and CDR2 as FQGNSA. J lost 2 bases, V lost 5 bases, and 6 bases had no gene match. The CDR3 extends over 16 amino acids.